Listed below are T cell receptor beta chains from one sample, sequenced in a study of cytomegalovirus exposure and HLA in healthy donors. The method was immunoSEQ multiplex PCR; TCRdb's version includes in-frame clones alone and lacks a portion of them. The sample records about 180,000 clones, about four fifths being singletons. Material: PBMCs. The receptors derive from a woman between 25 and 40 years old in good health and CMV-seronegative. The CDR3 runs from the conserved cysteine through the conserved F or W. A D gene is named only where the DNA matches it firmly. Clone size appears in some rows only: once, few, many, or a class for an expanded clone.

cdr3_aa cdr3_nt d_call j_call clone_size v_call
CASSIFVGTGDYTF TGTGCCAGTAGTATTTTTGTTGGGACAGGAGACTACACCTTC TRBD1 TRBJ1-2 . TRBV19
CASSPRDRYSPLHF TGTGCCAGCAGCCCTCGGGACAGGTATTCACCCCTCCACTTT TRBD1 TRBJ1-6 . TRBV7-9
CAWSVGTTSITDTQYF TGTGCCTGGAGTGTAGGGACTACTTCTATCACAGATACGCAGTATTTT TRBD2 TRBJ2-3 . TRBV30
CASSLGVGNTEAFF TGTGCCAGCAGCTTAGGTGTCGGGAACACTGAAGCTTTCTTT . TRBJ1-1 . TRBV7-9
CASSRLAASYNEQFF TGTGCCAGCAGCCGACTAGCGGCCTCCTACAATGAGCAGTTCTTC TRBD2 TRBJ2-1 . TRBV7-6
CASKADQETQYF TGTGCCAGCAAGGCGGACCAAGAGACCCAGTACTTC . TRBJ2-5 . TRBV2
CASSPDGDEKLFF TGTGCCAGCAGCCCTGATGGAGATGAAAAACTGTTTTTT . TRBJ1-4 . TRBV7-9
CASSLEVGTGGWTEAFF TGTGCCAGCAGCTTAGAGGTAGGGACAGGGGGTTGGACTGAAGCTTTCTTT TRBD1 TRBJ1-1 . TRBV7-3
CASQYGGQGGETQYF TGTGCCTCACAGTACGGGGGACAGGGGGGAGAGACCCAGTACTTC TRBD1 TRBJ2-5 . TRBV30
CASRKFDRAHTEAFF TGTGCCAGCAGGAAATTCGACAGGGCGCACACTGAAGCTTTCTTT TRBD1 TRBJ1-1 . TRBV27
CASSPRLASSYEQYF TGTGCCAGCAGCCCGCGACTAGCGTCCTCCTACGAGCAGTACTTC TRBD2 TRBJ2-7 . TRBV7-8
CASSLSQFSGYNEQFF TGTGCCAGCAGTTTATCCCAGTTCTCAGGATACAATGAGCAGTTCTTC . TRBJ2-1 . TRBV27
CASSILNGGSDGQFF TGTGCCAGCAGCATTTTGAACGGAGGCTCCGATGGGCAGTTCTTC . TRBJ2-1 once TRBV21-1
CASSSDRGWSEKLFF TGTGCCAGCAGCTCCGACAGGGGGTGGTCTGAAAAACTGTTTTTT TRBD1 TRBJ1-4 . TRBV7-9
CASSQDLATDTQYF TGTGCCAGCAGCCAAGATTTAGCGACAGATACGCAGTATTTT . TRBJ2-3 . TRBV14